Listed here is a single T cell receptor beta chain. The CDR3 sequence is 16 residues long. The ends were cut back, 5 bases at V and 2 bases at J, with 17 bases in the middle. Germline V gives CDR1 SGHRS, CDR2 YFSETQ. These data are taken from a study of blood T cell repertoires in COVID-19. Study at large: PBMCs, B-cell-depleted T cells, or T cells provided the cDNA or gDNA that made up the material.

The Seattle site enrolled patients during active infection and followed them longitudinally. TCRdb keeps only in-frame clones here, not all; method: immunoSEQ multiplex PCR. Here the sample spans tens of thousands of clones, 74% being singletons. This chain uses TRBV5-1 with TRBJ2-1; D might be TRBD2 (5 bases). The source material was peripheral blood. The source of this sequence is a man between 65 and 85 years old with COVID-19, enrolled during active disease. The CDR3 is CASRNTVSAAYNEQFF. The CDR3 DNA reads as TGCGCCAGCAGGAACACAGTTTCAGCGGCCTACAATGAGCAGTTCTTC.